This entry concerns a single T cell receptor (beta chain). Its specificity is not known. The record originates from a study of blood T cells in healthy people across ages. With 7 bases clipped from V and 4 bases from J, the junction kept 7 bases outside the gene matches. The CDR3 is 13 amino acids. Germline V CDR1 and CDR2: MDHEN, SYDVKM. Study outcomes and limitations: A strong correlation was seen between TCR beta diversity and naive T cell percentage. Because sorting was not performed, PBMCs prevented conclusive naive versus antigen-experienced comparison. Older age went with lower TCR beta diversity per million T cells, in a roughly linear way. Researchers deemed the diversity estimates from one million T cells underestimates.

With a J-beta primer mix and a sample-barcoded 5' primer, a second PCR ran roughly 7 to 11 cycles. TCRdb independently ran MiXCR on the 5' RACE reads; one entry per CDR3 protein. Altogether approximately 600,000 distinct CDR3 sequences are present, under 70% being singletons, with the ten largest covering roughly 34%. Sequenced material: blood. This chain links TRBV28 with TRBJ2-7; 7 nucleotides agree with TRBD2. This sequence originates from a man aged 60 to 69 in good health. The CDR3 DNA reads TGTGCCAGCACGGGCGGGGGTAGTTACGAGCAGTACTTC. Amino acid sequence: CASTGGGSYEQYF.